The clone carrying this T cell receptor (beta chain) turned up a few times. Its antigen is unidentified. This record belongs to a study of beta chain features in type 1 diabetes. Notes on the study in general: TCRB CDR3s were moderately but significantly shorter in Type 1 diabetes patients in all four CD4+ subsets. Sequencing used cDNA, and cells with high TCR expression could therefore be over-represented.

The authors obtained over 95% purity in all sorted populations. V shed 3 bases and J shed 5 bases, with 13 bases lying between them. Germline CDR1 GTSNPN, CDR2 SVGIG (reference sequence). CDR3 size: 14 residues. cDNA synthesis used the whole RNA isolate, giving expressed TCRB sequences. Generated by immunoSEQ multiplex PCR, the TCRdb table keeps only in-frame clones and is missing some. Of about half a million clones listed, roughly 30% are singletons. Sequencing was performed on naive CD4+ T cells from blood. V is TRBV30 and J is TRBJ2-2; no clear D. The clonotype originates from a young man in good health. The CDR3 bases are TGTGCCTGGAGAGCGATTGCGAGAACCGGGGAGCTGTTTTTT. Its translation is CAWRAIARTGELFF.